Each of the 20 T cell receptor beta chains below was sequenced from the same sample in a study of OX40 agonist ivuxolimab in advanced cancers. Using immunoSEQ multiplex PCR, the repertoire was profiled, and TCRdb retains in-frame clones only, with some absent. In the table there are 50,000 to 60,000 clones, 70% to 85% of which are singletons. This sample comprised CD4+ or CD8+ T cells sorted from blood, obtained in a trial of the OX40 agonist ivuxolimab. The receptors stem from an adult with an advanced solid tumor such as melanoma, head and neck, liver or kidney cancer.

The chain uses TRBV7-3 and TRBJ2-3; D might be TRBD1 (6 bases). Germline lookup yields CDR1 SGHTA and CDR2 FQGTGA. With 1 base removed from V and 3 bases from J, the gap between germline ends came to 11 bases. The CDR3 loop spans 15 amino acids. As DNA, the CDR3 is TGTGCCAGCAGCTTAAACCCAGGGGCGACAGATACGCAGTATTTT. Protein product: CASSLNPGATDTQYF.

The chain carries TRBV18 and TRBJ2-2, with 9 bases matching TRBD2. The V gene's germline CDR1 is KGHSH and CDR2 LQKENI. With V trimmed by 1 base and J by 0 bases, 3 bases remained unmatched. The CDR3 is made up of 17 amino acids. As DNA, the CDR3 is TGTGCCAGCTCACCACTAGCGGGAGCCACGAACACCGGGGAGCTGTTTTTT. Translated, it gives CASSPLAGATNTGELFF.

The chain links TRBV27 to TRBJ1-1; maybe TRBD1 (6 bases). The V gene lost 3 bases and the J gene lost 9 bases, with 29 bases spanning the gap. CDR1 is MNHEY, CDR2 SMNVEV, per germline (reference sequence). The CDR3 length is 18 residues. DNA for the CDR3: TGTGCCAGCAGTTTCTTCCCGCCCGGTGGTGGAGTACAGGGAAAAGCTTTCTTT. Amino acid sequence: CASSFFPPGGGVQGKAFF.

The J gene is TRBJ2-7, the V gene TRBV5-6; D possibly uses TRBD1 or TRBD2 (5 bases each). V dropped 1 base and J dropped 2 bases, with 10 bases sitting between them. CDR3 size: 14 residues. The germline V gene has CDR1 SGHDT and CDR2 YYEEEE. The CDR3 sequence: CASSLIGETYEQYF. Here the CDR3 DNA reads TGTGCCAGCAGCTTGATAGGGGAGACCTACGAGCAGTACTTC.

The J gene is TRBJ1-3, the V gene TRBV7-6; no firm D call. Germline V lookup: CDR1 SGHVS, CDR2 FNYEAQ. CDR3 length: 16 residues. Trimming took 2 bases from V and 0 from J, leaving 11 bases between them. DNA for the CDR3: TGTGCCAGCAGCTTACTTCCCACAGCCTCTGGAAACACCATATATTTT. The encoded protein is CASSLLPTASGNTIYF.

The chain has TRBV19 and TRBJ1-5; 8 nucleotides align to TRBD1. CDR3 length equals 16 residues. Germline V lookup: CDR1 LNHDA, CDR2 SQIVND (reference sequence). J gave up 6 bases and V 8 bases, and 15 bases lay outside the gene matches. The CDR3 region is CASGARSAGGGQPQHF. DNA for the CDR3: TGTGCCAGTGGCGCCAGGTCGGCAGGGGGCGGTCAGCCCCAGCATTTT.

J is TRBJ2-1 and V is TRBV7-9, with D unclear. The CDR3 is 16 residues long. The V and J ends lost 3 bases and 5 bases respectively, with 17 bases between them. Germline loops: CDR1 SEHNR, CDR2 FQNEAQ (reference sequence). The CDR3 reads CASSLTHRPRDNEQFF. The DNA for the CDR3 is TGTGCCAGCAGCTTGACACACCGACCGAGAGACAATGAGCAGTTCTTC.

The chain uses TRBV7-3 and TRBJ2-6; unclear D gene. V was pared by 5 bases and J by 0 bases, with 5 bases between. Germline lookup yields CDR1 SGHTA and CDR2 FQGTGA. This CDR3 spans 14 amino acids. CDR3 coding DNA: TGTGCCAGCAGCCTCAGCTCTGGGGCCAACGTCCTGACTTTC. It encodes CASSLSSGANVLTF. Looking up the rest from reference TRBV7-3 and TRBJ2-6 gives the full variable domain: GAGVSQTPSNKVTEKGKYVELRCDPISGHTALYWYRQSLGQGPEFLIYFQGTGAADDSGLPNDRFFAVRPEGSVSTLKIQRTERGDSAVYLCASSLSSGANVLTFGAGSRLTVL.

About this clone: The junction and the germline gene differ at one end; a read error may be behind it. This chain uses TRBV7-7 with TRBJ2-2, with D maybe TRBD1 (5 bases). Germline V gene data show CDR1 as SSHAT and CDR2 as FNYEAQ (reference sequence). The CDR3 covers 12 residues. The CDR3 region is CASSGASGELFF. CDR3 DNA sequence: TGTGCTAGCAGTGGGGCCTCCGGGGAGCTGTTTTTT.

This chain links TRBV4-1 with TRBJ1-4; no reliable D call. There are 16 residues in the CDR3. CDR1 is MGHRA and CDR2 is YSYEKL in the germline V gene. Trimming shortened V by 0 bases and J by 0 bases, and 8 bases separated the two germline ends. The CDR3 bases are TGCGCCAGCAGCCAAGAGGTCACAGCAACTAATGAAAAACTGTTTTTT. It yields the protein CASSQEVTATNEKLFF.

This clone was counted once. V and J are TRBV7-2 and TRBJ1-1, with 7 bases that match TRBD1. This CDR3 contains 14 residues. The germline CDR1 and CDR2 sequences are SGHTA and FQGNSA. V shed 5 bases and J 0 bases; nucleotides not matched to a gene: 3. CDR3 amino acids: CASSRDSLNTEAFF. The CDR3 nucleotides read TGTGCCAGCAGCCGGGACAGCTTGAACACTGAAGCTTTCTTT.

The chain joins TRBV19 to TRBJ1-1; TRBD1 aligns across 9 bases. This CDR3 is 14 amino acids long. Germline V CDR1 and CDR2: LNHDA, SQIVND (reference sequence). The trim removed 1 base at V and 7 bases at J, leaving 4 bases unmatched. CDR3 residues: CASSIVGTGLEAFF. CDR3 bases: TGTGCCAGTAGTATAGTTGGGACAGGGCTTGAAGCTTTCTTT.

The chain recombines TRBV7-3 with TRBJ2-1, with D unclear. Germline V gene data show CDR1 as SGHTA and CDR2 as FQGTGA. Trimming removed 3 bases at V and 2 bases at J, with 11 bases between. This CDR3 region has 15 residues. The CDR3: CASSFSGFAYNEQFF. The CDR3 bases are TGTGCCAGCAGCTTTTCAGGATTCGCCTACAATGAGCAGTTCTTC. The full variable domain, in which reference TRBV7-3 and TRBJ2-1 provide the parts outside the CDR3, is GAGVSQTPSNKVTEKGKYVELRCDPISGHTALYWYRQSLGQGPEFLIYFQGTGAADDSGLPNDRFFAVRPEGSVSTLKIQRTERGDSAVYLCASSFSGFAYNEQFFGPGTRLTVL.

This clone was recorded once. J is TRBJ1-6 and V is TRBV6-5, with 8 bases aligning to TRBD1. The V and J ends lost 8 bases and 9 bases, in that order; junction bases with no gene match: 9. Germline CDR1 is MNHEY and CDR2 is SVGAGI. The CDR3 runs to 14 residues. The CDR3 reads CASSPGQAVSPLHF. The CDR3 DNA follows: TGTGCCAGCTCACCGGGACAGGCCGTTTCACCCCTCCACTTT.

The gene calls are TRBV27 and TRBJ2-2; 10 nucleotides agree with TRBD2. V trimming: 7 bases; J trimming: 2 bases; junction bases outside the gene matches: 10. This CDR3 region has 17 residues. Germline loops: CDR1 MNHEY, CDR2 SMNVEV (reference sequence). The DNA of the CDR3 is TGTGCCAGCACCCGGAGCGGGGGGGCCGTTAACACCGGGGAGCTGTTTTTT. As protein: CASTRSGGAVNTGELFF.

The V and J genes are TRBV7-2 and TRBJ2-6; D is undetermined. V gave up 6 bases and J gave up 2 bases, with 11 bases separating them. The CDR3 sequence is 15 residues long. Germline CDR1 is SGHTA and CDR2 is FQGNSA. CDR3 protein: CASSPPAAGANVLTF. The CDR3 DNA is TGTGCCAGCAGTCCGCCGGCGGCTGGGGCCAACGTCCTGACTTTC.

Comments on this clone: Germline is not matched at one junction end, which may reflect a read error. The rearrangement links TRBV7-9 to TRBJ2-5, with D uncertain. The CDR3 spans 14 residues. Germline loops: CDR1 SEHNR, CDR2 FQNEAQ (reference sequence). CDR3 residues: CASSLVGEMETRYF. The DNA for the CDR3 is TGTGCCAGCAGCTTAGTCGGCGAGATGGAGACCCGGTACTTC. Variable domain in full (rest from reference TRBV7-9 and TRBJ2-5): DTGVSQNPRHKITKRGQNVTFRCDPISEHNRLYWYRQTLGQGPEFLTYFQNEAQLEKSRLLSDRFSAERPKGSFSTLEIQRTEQGDSAMYLCASSLVGEMETRYFGPGTRLLVL.

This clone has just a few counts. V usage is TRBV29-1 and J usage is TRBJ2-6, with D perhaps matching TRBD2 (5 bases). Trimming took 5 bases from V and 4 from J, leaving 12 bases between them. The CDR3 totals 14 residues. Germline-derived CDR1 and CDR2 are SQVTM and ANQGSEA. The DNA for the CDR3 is TGCAGCGTTCGGGAATTGCGAGGGGCCAACGTCCTGACTTTC. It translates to CSVRELRGANVLTF. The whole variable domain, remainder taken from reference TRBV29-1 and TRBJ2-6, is SAVISQKPSRDICQRGTSLTIQCQVDSQVTMMFWYRQQPGQSLTLIATANQGSEATYESGFVIDKFPISRPNLTFSTLTVSNMSPEDSSIYLCSVRELRGANVLTFGAGSRLTVL.

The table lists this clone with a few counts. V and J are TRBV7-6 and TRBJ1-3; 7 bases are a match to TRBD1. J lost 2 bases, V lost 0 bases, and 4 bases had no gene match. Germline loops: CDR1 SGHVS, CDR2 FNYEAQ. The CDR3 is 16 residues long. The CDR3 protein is CASSLAQTGTGNTIYF. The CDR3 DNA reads TGTGCCAGCAGCTTAGCCCAGACAGGGACTGGAAACACCATATATTTT.

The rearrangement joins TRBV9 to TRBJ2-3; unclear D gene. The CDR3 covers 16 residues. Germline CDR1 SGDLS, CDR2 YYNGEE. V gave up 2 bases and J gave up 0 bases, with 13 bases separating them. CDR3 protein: CASSVASTLSTDTQYF. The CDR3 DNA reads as TGTGCCAGCAGCGTTGCCTCGACGCTTAGCACAGATACGCAGTATTTT.